This passage covers 10 T cell receptor beta chains from one sample sequenced in a study of response to subunit inactivated influenza vaccine. TCRdb itself ran the RT-PCR reads through MiXCR, one entry per CDR3 protein. The table lists more than 550,000 distinct CDR3 sequences, approximately 12% of them singletons. Sequences were derived from PBMCs from blood, sampled on the day of vaccination. The receptors originated from a man in his fifties or sixties who received an inactivated influenza vaccine.

The chain couples TRBV3-1 to TRBJ1-2; D gene uncertain. V gave up 1 base and J gave up 8 bases, with 8 bases separating them. Germline V gene sequence: CDR1 LGHDT, CDR2 YNNKEL (reference sequence). The CDR3 has 12 residues. CDR3 coding DNA: TGTGCCAGCAGCCAAGGACTATCCGGCTACACCTTC. Amino acids: CASSQGLSGYTF.

A few counts support this clonotype. The V and J genes are TRBV28 and TRBJ2-7, with D perhaps TRBD1 (5 bases). The V end lost 3 bases, the J end lost 3 bases, and 15 bases lay between the germline ends. The length of the CDR3 is 15 residues. Looked up from germline, CDR1 is MDHEN and CDR2 is SYDVKM. The CDR3 bases are TGTGCCAGCAGTTTGACCCTTACAGGTTACTACGAGCAGTACTTC. This sequence encodes CASSLTLTGYYEQYF. The complete variable domain, with remaining parts taken from reference TRBV28 and TRBJ2-7, reads DVKVTQSSRYLVKRTGEKVFLECVQDMDHENMFWYRQDPGLGLRLIYFSYDVKMKEKGDIPEGYSVSREKKERFSLILESASTNQTSMYLCASSLTLTGYYEQYFGPGTRLTVT.

This clonotype was seen ten or more times. The rearrangement links TRBV20-1 to TRBJ2-3; possible D gene TRBD2, 5 bases. Trimming pared 3 bases from V and 2 bases from J, leaving 12 bases between. The CDR3 is 14 amino acids. Per germline, CDR1 DFQATT and CDR2 SNEGSKA (reference sequence). CDR3 bases: TGCAGTGCTAGTTTCCGCGGGTTCACAGATACGCAGTATTTT. This gives the protein CSASFRGFTDTQYF.

The chain employs TRBV25-1 and TRBJ2-1; 9 bases align to TRBD2. This CDR3 region has 22 residues. Germline assignment: CDR1 MGHDK and CDR2 SYGVNS. J was trimmed by 1 base and V by 6 bases; bases with no gene match: 25. Written as DNA, the CDR3 is TGTGCCAGCAGCCTGCAAGAACCCCTTCGCGGGGGGGCCTCGGAGTCCTACAATGAGCAGTTCTTC. It is translated as CASSLQEPLRGGASESYNEQFF.

J is TRBJ1-4 and V is TRBV6-5, with unresolved D. Germline V lookup: CDR1 MNHEY, CDR2 SVGAGI. The CDR3 runs to 12 residues. Trimming took 4 bases from V and 8 from J, leaving 8 bases between them. The CDR3 DNA reads TGTGCCAGCAGTTCTATCGGGGAAAAACTGTTTTTT. Its translation is CASSSIGEKLFF.

This clonotype showed up many times. The chain couples TRBV12-3 or TRBV12-4 to TRBJ2-1; 7 bases match TRBD2. This CDR3 is 16 amino acids long. V trimming: 4 bases; J trimming: 4 bases; junction bases outside the gene matches: 10. As DNA, the CDR3 is TGTGCCAGCAGTTCCCCCCTCGGACTAGGATACAATGAGCAGTTCTTC. This sequence encodes CASSSPLGLGYNEQFF.

This rearrangement joins TRBV20-1 to TRBJ1-2; no clear D. V was pared by 7 bases and J by 5 bases, with 20 bases between. The CDR3 totals 14 residues. Germline loops: CDR1 DFQATT, CDR2 SNEGSKA (reference sequence). The CDR3 nucleotides read TGCAGTGGGCCTTCCCAGCTAGGGAGATATGGCTACACCTTC. This sequence encodes CSGPSQLGRYGYTF.

In its sample, this clonotype was seen a few times. The chain joins TRBV15 to TRBJ1-2; no clear D. Looked up from germline, CDR1 is LNHNV and CDR2 is YYDKDF (reference sequence). CDR3 size: 14 residues. V was pared by 0 bases and J by 3 bases, with 8 bases between. The CDR3 loop is CATSRDTLDYGYTF. The CDR3 nucleotides read TGTGCCACCAGCAGAGATACCTTGGACTATGGCTACACCTTC.

The chain has TRBV12-3 or TRBV12-4 and TRBJ2-7; the D gene is possibly TRBD2 (5 bases). The CDR3 is 12 amino acids. The V end lost 3 bases, the J end lost 6 bases, and 9 bases lay between the germline ends. In DNA form, the CDR3 reads TGTGCCAGCAGTTTTTCAGAGGGCGAGCAGTACTTC. The encoded protein is CASSFSEGEQYF.

This clonotype was found a few times. V is TRBV20-1 and J is TRBJ2-1; TRBD1 matches at 8 bases. Germline CDR1 and CDR2: DFQATT and SNEGSKA (reference sequence). The CDR3 runs 13 residues. J was trimmed by 6 bases and V by 2 bases; bases with no gene match: 3. The CDR3 sequence is CSARPTGGNEQFF. DNA for the CDR3: TGCAGTGCTAGACCTACAGGGGGCAATGAGCAGTTCTTC.